The clone carrying this TCR beta chain has a handful of counts. Amplification of TCR beta CDR3 regions used RNA as the template. An initial round of RT-PCR targeting the TCR CDR3 relied on the HTBI primer set. One entry per CDR3 protein results from TCRdb running MiXCR on the multiplex PCR reads. The sample yields about 350,000 distinct CDR3 sequences, 15% to 20% seen once. This CDR3 has 14 amino acids. Unmatched junction bases numbered 9, after V lost 4 bases and J lost 7 bases. This entry comes from a study of T cells in Graves' hyperthyroidism and ophthalmopathy. Study-wide background: It was at initial diagnosis, before any treatment, that peripheral blood was collected.

The sample taken for sequencing was blood. The rearrangement links TRBV12-3 or TRBV12-4 to TRBJ2-5, with TRBD1 matching over 7 bases. This TCR came from a woman in her thirties or forties with Graves' ophthalmopathy. This CDR3 is CASSYRDRTGTQYF. In nucleotides, the CDR3 is TGTGCCAGCAGTTACCGGGACAGAACTGGGACCCAGTACTTC.